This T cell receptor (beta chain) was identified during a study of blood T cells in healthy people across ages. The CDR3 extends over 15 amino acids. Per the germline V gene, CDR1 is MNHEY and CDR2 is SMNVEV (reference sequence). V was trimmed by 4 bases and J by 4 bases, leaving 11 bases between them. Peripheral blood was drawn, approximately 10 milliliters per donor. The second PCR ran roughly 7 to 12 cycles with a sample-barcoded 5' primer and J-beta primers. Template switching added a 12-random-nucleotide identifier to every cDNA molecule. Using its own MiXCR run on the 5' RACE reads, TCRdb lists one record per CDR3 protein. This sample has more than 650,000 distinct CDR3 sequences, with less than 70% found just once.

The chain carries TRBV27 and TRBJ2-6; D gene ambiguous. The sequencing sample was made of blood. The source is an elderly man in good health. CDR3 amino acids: CASSSWGSGANVLTF. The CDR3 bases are TGTGCCAGCAGTTCTTGGGGTTCGGGGGCCAACGTCCTGACTTTC. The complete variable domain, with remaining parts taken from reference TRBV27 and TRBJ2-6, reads EAQVTQNPRYLITVTGKKLTVTCSQNMNHEYMSWYRQDPGLGLRQIYYSMNVEVTDKGDVPEGYKVSRKEKRNFPLILESPSPNQTSLYFCASSSWGSGANVLTFGAGSRLTVL.